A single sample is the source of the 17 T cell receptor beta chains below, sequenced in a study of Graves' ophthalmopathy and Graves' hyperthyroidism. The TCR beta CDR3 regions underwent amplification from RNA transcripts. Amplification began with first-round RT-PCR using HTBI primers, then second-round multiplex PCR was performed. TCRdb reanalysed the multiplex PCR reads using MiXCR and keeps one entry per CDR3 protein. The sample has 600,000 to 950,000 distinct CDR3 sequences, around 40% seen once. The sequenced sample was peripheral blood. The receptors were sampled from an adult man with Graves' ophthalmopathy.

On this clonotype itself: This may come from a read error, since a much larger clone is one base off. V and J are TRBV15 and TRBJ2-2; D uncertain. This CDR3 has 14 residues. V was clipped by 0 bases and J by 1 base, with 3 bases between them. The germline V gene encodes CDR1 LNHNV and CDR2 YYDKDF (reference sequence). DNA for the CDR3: TGTGCCACCAGCAGAGATTGGAACACCGGGGAGCTGTTTTTT. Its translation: CATSRDWNTGELFF.

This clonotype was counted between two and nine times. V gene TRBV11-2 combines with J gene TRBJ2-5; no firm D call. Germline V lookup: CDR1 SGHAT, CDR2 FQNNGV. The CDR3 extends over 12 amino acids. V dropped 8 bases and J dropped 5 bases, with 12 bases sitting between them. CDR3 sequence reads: CASAASQETQYF. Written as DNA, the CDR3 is TGTGCCAGCGCAGCATCTCAGGAGACCCAGTACTTC.

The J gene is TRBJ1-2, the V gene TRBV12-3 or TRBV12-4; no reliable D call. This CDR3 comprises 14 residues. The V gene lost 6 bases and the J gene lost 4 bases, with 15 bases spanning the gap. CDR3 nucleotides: TGTGCCAGCAGACCTCCGGGATCCCGCTATGGCTACACCTTC. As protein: CASRPPGSRYGYTF.

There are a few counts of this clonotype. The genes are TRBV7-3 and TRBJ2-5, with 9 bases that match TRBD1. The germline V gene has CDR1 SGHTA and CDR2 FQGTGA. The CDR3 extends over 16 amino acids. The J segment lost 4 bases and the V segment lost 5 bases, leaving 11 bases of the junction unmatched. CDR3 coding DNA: TGTGCCAGCAGCAAAACAGGGACAGGGACCGGAGAGACCCAGTACTTC. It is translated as CASSKTGTGTGETQYF. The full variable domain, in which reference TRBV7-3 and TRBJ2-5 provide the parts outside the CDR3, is GAGVSQTPSNKVTEKGKYVELRCDPISGHTALYWYRQSLGQGPEFLIYFQGTGAADDSGLPNDRFFAVRPEGSVSTLKIQRTERGDSAVYLCASSKTGTGTGETQYFGPGTRLLVL.

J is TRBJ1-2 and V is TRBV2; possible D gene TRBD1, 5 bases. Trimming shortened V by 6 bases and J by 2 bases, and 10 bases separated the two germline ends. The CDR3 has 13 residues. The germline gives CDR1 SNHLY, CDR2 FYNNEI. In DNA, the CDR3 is TGTGCCAGCAGGGGGGACTTCAACTATGGCTACACCTTC. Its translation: CASRGDFNYGYTF.

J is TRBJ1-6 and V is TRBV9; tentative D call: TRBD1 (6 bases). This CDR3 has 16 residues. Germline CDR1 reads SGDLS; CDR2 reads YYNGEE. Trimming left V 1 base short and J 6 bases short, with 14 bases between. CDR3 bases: TGTGCCAGCAGCGTAACGGACAGAGAAGTTAATTCACCCCTCCACTTT. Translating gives CASSVTDREVNSPLHF.

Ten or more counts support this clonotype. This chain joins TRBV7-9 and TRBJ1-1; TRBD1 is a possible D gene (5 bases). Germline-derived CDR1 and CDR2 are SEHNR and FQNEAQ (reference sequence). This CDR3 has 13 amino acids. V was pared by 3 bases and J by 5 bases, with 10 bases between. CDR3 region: CASSLAGLTEAFF. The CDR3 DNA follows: TGTGCCAGCAGCTTGGCAGGGTTGACTGAAGCTTTCTTT.

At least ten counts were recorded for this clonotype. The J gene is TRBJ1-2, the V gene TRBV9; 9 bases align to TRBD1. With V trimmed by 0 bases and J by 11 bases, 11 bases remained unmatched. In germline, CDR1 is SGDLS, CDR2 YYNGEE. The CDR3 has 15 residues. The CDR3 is CASSVVSGQGSTYTF. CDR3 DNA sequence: TGTGCCAGCAGCGTAGTATCAGGACAGGGGTCTACGTACACCTTC.

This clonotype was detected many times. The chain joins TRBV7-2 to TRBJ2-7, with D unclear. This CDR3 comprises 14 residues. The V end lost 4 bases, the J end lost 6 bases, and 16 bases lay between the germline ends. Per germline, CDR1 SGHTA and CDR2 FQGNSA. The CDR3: CASSWVPVVGEQYF. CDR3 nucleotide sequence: TGTGCCAGCAGCTGGGTTCCGGTGGTCGGCGAGCAGTACTTC.

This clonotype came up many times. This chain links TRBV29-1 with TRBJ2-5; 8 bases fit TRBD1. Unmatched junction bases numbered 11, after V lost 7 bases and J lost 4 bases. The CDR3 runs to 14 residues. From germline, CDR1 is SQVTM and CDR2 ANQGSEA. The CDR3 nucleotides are TGCAGCGCTTGTCCAGCAGGGGGCGGAGAGACCCAGTACTTC. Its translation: CSACPAGGGETQYF.

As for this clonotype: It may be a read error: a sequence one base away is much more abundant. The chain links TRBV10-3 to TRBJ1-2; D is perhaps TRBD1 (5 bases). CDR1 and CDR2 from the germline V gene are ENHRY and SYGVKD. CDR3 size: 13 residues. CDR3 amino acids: CASGQQRNYGYIF. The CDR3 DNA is TGTGCCAGCGGACAACAGCGCAACTATGGCTACATCTTC.

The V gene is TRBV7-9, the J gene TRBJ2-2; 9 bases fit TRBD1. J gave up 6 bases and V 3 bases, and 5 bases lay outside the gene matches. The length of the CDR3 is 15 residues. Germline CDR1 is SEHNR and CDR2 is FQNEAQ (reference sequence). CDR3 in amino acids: CASSLRTGVAGELFF. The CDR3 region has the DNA TGTGCCAGCAGCTTGAGGACAGGGGTTGCCGGGGAGCTGTTTTTT. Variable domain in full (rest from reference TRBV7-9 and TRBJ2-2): DTGVSQNPRHKITKRGQNVTFRCDPISEHNRLYWYRQTLGQGPEFLTYFQNEAQLEKSRLLSDRFSAERPKGSFSTLEIQRTEQGDSAMYLCASSLRTGVAGELFFGEGSRLTVL.

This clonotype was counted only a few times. The CDR3 DNA is TGTGCCACCAGCAGCGTTGTGACAGGGGGCTACACCTTC. As protein: CATSSVVTGGYTF. J is TRBJ1-2 and V is TRBV15; 7 bases align to TRBD1. The CDR3 has 13 residues. Unmatched junction bases numbered 6, after V lost 3 bases and J lost 8 bases. CDR1 LNHNV and CDR2 YYDKDF come from the germline V gene (reference sequence).

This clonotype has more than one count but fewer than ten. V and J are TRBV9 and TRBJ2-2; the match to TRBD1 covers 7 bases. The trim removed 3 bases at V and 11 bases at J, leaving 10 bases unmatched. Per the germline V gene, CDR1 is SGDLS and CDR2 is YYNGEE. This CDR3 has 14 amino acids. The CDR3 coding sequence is TGTGCCAGCAGCGCCCGGACAGGCTTGAGTGAGCTGTTTTTT. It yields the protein CASSARTGLSELFF.

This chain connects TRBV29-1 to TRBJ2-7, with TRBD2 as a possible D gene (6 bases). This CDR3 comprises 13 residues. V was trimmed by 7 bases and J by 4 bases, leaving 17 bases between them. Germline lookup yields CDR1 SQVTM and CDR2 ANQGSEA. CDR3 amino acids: CSAGVGGGYEQYF. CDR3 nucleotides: TGCAGCGCTGGCGTCGGGGGAGGATACGAGCAGTACTTC.

The CDR3 loop reads CASSPRQGPLTQYF. CDR3 coding DNA: TGTGCCAGCAGCCCCCGACAGGGTCCATTGACCCAGTACTTC. The J gene is TRBJ2-5, the V gene TRBV7-2, with 7 bases matching TRBD1. The CDR3 spans 14 residues. J gave up 7 bases and V 5 bases, and 10 bases lay outside the gene matches. Looked up from germline, CDR1 is SGHTA and CDR2 is FQGNSA.

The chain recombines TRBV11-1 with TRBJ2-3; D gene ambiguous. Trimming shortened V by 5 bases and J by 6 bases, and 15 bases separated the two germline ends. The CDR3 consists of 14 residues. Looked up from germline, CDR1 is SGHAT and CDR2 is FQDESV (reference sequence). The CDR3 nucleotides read TGTGCCAGCAGCCCGGAACGGCCAGCGGATACGCAGTATTTT. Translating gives CASSPERPADTQYF.